The 4 T cell receptor beta chains reported below all come from one sample, sequenced in a study of shared clonotypes between healthy human individuals (dated by TCRdb to 2019 to 2021). Receptors were amplified or captured by the immunoSEQ multiplex PCR assay. The table was pulled from immuneACCESS by TCRdb, which kept in-frame rearrangements only. Such tables lose some clones; where checked, under half of the loss comes from unresolved V genes, and the rest has no known cause. This sample gives 850,000 to 1,100,000 clones in total; roughly 80% of them show up just once. In total, the top ten clones hold approximately 0.95% of the sample. The sample taken for sequencing was memory CD4+ T cells from PBMCs. Read against the paper, the sample's cell subset or site label means: CD45RA-negative fraction. These receptors were obtained from a man aged 18 to 29 in good health. Some clones in this sample may be carry-over from other donors' samples.

CDR3 protein: CAWSVVTETNYGYTF. CDR3 nucleotide sequence: TGTGCCTGGAGTGTAGTAACAGAAACTAACTATGGCTACACCTTC. This chain connects TRBV30 to TRBJ1-2; D remains ambiguous. The CDR3 totals 15 residues. The V and J ends lost 0 bases and 0 bases respectively, with 11 bases between them. The V gene's germline CDR1 is GTSNPN and CDR2 SVGIG (reference sequence).

V and J are TRBV18 and TRBJ1-1; D is ambiguous. Germline CDR1 KGHSH, CDR2 LQKENI. V was cut by 3 bases and J by 0 bases, with 11 bases left in between. This CDR3 has 15 residues. CDR3 residues: CASSPTPDLNTEAFF. The CDR3 bases are TGTGCCAGCTCACCCACACCAGACCTGAACACTGAAGCTTTCTTT.

The sample holds many counts of this clone. The rearrangement uses TRBV25-1 and TRBJ1-5; a weak D match, TRBD1 (6 bases). Germline CDR1 and CDR2: MGHDK and SYGVNS. The CDR3 is made up of 14 amino acids. V gave up 2 bases and J gave up 4 bases, with 9 bases separating them. The CDR3 region is CASSETGRNQPQHF. The CDR3 nucleotides are TGTGCCAGCAGTGAAACAGGGAGGAATCAGCCCCAGCATTTT.

The chain links TRBV6-5 to TRBJ2-5; 8 nucleotides match TRBD1. Germline V gives CDR1 MNHEY, CDR2 SVGAGI. The CDR3 spans 16 residues. V lost 6 bases, J lost 0 bases, and 9 bases stayed unmatched. CDR3 sequence reads: CASSYGQGGYQETQYF. CDR3 DNA: TGTGCCAGCAGCTACGGACAGGGTGGATACCAAGAGACCCAGTACTTC.